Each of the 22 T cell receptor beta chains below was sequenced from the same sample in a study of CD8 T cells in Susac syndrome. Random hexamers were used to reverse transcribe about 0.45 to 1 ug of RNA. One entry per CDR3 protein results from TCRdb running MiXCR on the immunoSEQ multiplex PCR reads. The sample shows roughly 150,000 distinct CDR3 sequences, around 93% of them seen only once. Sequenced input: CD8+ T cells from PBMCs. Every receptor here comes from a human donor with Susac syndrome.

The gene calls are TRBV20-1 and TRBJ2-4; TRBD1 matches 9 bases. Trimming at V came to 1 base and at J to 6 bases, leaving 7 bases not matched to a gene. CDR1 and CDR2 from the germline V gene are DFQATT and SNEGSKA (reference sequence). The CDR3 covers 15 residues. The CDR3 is CSARASPGQGNIQYF. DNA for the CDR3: TGCAGTGCTAGAGCTTCACCGGGACAGGGAAACATTCAGTACTTC.

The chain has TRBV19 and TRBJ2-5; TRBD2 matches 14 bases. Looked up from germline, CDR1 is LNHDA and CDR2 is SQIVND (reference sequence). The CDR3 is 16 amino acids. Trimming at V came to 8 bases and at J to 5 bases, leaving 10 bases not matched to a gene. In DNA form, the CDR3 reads TGTGCCAGTCCATCCGGGACTAGCGGGAGACATGAGACCCAGTACTTC. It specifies CASPSGTSGRHETQYF.

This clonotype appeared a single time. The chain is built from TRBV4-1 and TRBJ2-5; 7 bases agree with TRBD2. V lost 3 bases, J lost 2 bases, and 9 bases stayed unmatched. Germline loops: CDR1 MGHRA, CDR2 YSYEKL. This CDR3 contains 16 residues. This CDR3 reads CASSQFPLAAQETQYF. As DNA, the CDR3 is TGCGCCAGCAGCCAGTTCCCCCTAGCGGCACAAGAGACCCAGTACTTC.

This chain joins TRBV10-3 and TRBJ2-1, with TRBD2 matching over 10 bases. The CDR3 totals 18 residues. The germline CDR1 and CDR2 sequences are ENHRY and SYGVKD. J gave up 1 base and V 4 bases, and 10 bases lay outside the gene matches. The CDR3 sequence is CAISAQVIAGGSYNEQFF. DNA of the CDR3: TGTGCCATCAGTGCTCAGGTCATAGCGGGAGGTTCCTACAATGAGCAGTTCTTC.

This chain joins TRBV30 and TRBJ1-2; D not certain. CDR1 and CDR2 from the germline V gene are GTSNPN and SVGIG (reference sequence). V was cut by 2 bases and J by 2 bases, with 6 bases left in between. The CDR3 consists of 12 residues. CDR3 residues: CAWSKINYGYTF. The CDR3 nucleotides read TGTGCCTGGAGTAAGATAAACTATGGCTACACCTTC.

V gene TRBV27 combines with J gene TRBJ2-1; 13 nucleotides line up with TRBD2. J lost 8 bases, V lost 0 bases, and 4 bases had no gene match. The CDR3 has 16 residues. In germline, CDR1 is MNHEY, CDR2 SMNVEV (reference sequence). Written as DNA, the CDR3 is TGTGCCAGCAGTTTATCACTAGCGGGAGGGTTCGATGAGCAGTTCTTC. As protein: CASSLSLAGGFDEQFF.

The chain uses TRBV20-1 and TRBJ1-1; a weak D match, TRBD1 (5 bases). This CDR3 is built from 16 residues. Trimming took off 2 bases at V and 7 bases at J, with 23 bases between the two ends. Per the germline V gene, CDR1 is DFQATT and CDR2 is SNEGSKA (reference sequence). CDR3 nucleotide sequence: TGCAGTGCTAGAAACTCCCGCAGGGACGGAAGTGGTGAAGCTTTCTTT. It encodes CSARNSRRDGSGEAFF.

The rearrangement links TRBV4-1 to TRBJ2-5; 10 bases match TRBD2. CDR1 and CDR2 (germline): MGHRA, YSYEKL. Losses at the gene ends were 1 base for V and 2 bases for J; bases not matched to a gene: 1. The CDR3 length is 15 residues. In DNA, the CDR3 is TGCGCCAGCAGCCAAGGACTAGCGGGTCAAGAGACCCAGTACTTC. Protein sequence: CASSQGLAGQETQYF.

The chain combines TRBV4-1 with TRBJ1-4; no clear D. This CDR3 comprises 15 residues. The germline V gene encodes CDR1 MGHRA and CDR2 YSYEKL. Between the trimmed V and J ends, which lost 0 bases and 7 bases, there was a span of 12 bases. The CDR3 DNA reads TGCGCCAGCAGCCAAGATTTGGGATTGGGTGAAAAACTGTTTTTT. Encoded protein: CASSQDLGLGEKLFF.

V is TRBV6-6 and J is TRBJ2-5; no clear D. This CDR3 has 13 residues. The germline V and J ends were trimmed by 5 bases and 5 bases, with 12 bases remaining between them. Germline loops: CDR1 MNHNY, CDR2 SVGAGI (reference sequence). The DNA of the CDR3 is TGTGCCAGCAGTAGTTTTCGCGTCGAGACCCAGTACTTC. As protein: CASSSFRVETQYF.

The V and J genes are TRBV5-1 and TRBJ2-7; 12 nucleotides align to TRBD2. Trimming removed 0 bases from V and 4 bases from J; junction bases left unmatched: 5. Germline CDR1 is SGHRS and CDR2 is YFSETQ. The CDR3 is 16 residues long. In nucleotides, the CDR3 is TGCGCCAGCAGCTTGGAACCCGGGACTAGCGGGTACGAGCAGTACTTC. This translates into CASSLEPGTSGYEQYF.

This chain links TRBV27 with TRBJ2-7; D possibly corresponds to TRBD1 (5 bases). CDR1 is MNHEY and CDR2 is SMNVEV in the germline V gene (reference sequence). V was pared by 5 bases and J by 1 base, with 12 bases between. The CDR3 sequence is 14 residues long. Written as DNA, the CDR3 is TGTGCCAGCAGTCGTAGACAGTCGTCCTACGAGCAGTACTTC. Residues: CASSRRQSSYEQYF.

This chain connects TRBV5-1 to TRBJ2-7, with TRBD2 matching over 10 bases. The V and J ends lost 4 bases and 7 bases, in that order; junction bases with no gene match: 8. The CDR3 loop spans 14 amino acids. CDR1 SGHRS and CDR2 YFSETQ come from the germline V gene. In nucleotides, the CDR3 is TGCGCCAGCAGCCTGGGAGCGGGAGGGCTTGAGCAGTACTTC. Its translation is CASSLGAGGLEQYF.

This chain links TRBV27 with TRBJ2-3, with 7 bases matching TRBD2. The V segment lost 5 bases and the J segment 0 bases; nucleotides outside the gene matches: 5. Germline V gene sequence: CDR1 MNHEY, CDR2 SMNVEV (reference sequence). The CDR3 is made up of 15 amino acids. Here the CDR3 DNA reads TGTGCCAGCAGTCCGTGGACTAGTAGCACAGATACGCAGTATTTT. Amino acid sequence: CASSPWTSSTDTQYF.

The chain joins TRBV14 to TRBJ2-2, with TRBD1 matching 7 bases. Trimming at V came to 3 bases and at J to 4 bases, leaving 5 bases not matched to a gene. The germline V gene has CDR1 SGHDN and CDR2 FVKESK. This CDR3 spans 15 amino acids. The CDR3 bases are TGTGCCAGCAGCCACAAGGGACAGATCACCGGGGAGCTGTTTTTT. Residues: CASSHKGQITGELFF.

The CDR3 sequence: CASSSNTLTGSHEQYF. The CDR3 coding sequence is TGCGCCAGCAGCTCAAACACCTTGACAGGGTCCCACGAGCAGTACTTC. V gene TRBV5-1 combines with J gene TRBJ2-7, with 7 bases identical to TRBD1. With V trimmed by 3 bases and J by 5 bases, 14 bases remained unmatched. The CDR3 has 16 residues. Per the germline V gene, CDR1 is SGHRS and CDR2 is YFSETQ.

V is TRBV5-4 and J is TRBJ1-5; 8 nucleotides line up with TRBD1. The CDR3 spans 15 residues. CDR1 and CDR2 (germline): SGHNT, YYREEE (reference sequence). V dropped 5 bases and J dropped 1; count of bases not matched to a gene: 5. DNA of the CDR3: TGTGCCAGCAGGCCGACAGGGGAGAGCAATCAGCCCCAGCATTTT. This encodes CASRPTGESNQPQHF.

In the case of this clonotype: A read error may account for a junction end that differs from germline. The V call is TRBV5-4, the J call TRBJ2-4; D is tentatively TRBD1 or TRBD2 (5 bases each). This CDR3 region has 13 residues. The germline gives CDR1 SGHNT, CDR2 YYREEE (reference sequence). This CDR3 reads CASSLRGRENEDF. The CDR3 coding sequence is TGTGCCAGCAGCTTGAGGGGCAGGGAGAATGAGGACTTC.

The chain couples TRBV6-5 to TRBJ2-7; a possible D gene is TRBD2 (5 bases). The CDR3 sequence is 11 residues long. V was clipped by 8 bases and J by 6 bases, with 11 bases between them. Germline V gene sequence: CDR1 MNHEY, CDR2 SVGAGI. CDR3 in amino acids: CASAVGVEQYF. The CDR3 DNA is TGTGCCAGCGCCGTCGGGGTCGAGCAGTACTTC.

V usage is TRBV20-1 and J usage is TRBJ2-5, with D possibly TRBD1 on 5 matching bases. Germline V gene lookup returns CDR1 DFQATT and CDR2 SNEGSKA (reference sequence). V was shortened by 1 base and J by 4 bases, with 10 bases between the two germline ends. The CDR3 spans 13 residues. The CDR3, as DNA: TGCAGTGCTAGAGCAGGGCAGGGAGAGACCCAGTACTTC. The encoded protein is CSARAGQGETQYF.

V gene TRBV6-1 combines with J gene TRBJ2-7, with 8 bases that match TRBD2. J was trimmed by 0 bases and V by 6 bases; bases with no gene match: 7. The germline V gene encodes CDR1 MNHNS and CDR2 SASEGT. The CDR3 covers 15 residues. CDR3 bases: TGTGCCAGCAGCCGACTAGCGACAAACTCCTACGAGCAGTACTTC. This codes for CASSRLATNSYEQYF.

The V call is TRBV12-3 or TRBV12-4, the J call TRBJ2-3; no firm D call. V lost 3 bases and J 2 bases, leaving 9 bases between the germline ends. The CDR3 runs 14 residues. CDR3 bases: TGTGCCAGCAGTTTCGGACCGAACACAGATACGCAGTATTTT. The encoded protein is CASSFGPNTDTQYF.